The source of this TCR beta chain is a study of T cell repertoires in cytomegalovirus infection. Overall study context: Shared public TCR beta signatures pointed to both CMV infection and a matching HLA type.

TCRdb re-called the reads through MiXCR, storing one row per CDR3 protein. This table holds approximately 550,000 distinct CDR3 sequences, approximately 16% found once. Study-level points and caveats: HLA-C-restricted CMV clonotypes gave the most frequent clonotype in two of eight donors.

Looked up from germline, CDR1 is MGHRA and CDR2 is YSYEKL. Trimming cost V 2 bases and J 0 bases, with 15 bases left between them. The CDR3 spans 17 residues. This clonotype was detected many times. Its antigen is still unknown. This clonotype was sampled from a human donor in good health (CMV status not recorded). Some clones in this sample may be carry-over from other donors' samples. V gene TRBV4-1 combines with J gene TRBJ2-3; weak D call: TRBD1 (5 bases). The sequenced sample consisted of CD8+ T cells from PBMCs. This chain's CDR3 is CASSQLEQAASTDTQYF. The CDR3 DNA follows: TGCGCCAGCAGCCAACTGGAACAGGCCGCTAGCACAGATACGCAGTATTTT.